Shown below are 8 T cell receptor beta chains from a single sample sequenced in a study of cytomegalovirus exposure and HLA in healthy donors. The PCR contained 60 Vbeta and 13 Jbeta primers. Produced via immunoSEQ multiplex PCR; TCRdb's table is partial and in-frame only. This listing includes 70,000 or so clones. The specimen sequenced was PBMCs. The receptors here all came from a boy aged 5-17 years in good health and CMV-seronegative.

CDR3: CASSFGRLNSPLHF. The CDR3 DNA sequence: TGTGCCAGCAGTTTTGGCAGGCTCAATTCACCCCTCCACTTT. The chain employs TRBV28 and TRBJ1-6; D remains unclear. V was trimmed by 3 bases and J by 7 bases, leaving 10 bases between them. CDR3 length equals 14 residues. Germline V gene sequence: CDR1 MDHEN, CDR2 SYDVKM.

The genes are TRBV19 and TRBJ1-5; TRBD1 might be the D (6 bases). Looked up from germline, CDR1 is LNHDA and CDR2 is SQIVND (reference sequence). CDR3 size: 19 residues. V dropped 3 bases and J dropped 0 bases, with 21 bases sitting between them. The CDR3 is CASSMRTDSNIYSNQPQHF. The CDR3 coding sequence is TGTGCCAGTAGTATGAGGACAGATAGCAATATCTATAGCAATCAGCCCCAGCATTTT.

The gene calls are TRBV5-1 and TRBJ2-5, with 7 nucleotides matching TRBD1. Germline V gene sequence: CDR1 SGHRS, CDR2 YFSETQ. This CDR3 has 14 residues. J gave up 1 base and V 4 bases, and 4 bases lay outside the gene matches. CDR3 sequence reads: CASSPGTAQETQYF. For the CDR3, the DNA is TGCGCCAGCAGCCCAGGGACAGCCCAAGAGACCCAGTACTTC.

The chain has TRBV13 and TRBJ2-7; 10 positions match TRBD2. V was clipped by 3 bases and J by 0 bases; unmatched bases: 5. This CDR3 is 16 amino acids long. Germline loops: CDR1 PRHDT, CDR2 FYEKMQ (reference sequence). CDR3: CASSFEAGGNSYEQYF. The CDR3 DNA reads as TGTGCCAGCAGCTTCGAAGCGGGAGGGAACTCCTACGAGCAGTACTTC.

V gene TRBV11-2 combines with J gene TRBJ1-3, with D unclear. This CDR3 has 11 residues. V lost 6 bases, J lost 7 bases, and 7 bases lay in between. Germline CDR1 reads SGHAT; CDR2 reads FQNNGV. DNA for the CDR3: TGTGCCAGCAGGTCCCCGAACACCATATATTTT. Protein product: CASRSPNTIYF.

The V gene is TRBV2, the J gene TRBJ2-7; 8 nucleotides match TRBD1. Germline V CDR1 and CDR2: SNHLY, FYNNEI. Trimming took 3 bases from V and 6 from J; bases not matched to a gene: 19. This CDR3 region has 18 residues. The CDR3 sequence: CASSEEGDRGWFRLEQYF. In DNA, the CDR3 is TGTGCCAGCAGTGAGGAGGGAGACAGGGGATGGTTTCGTCTCGAGCAGTACTTC.

Comment on this clone: The sample holds other DNA sequences that translate to the same CDR3. The chain has TRBV4-1 and TRBJ1-5, with D perhaps TRBD1 (6 bases). V was pared by 1 base and J by 3 bases, with 7 bases between. Germline assignment: CDR1 MGHRA and CDR2 YSYEKL. This CDR3 comprises 14 residues. CDR3 amino acids: CASSQGTANQPQHF. The CDR3 region has the DNA TGCGCCAGCAGCCAAGGGACAGCCAATCAGCCCCAGCATTTT.

The CDR3 DNA follows: TGCAGCGTTGAAGATCATGGCGGGGGATCCGAGCAGTACTTC. It encodes CSVEDHGGGSEQYF. The chain carries TRBV29-1 and TRBJ2-7, with 7 bases matching TRBD2. The germline V gene encodes CDR1 SQVTM and CDR2 ANQGSEA. The CDR3 loop spans 14 amino acids. Unmatched junction bases numbered 8, after V lost 0 bases and J lost 6 bases.